Listed here are 16 T cell receptor beta chains from one sample, sequenced in a study of blood T cell repertoires in COVID-19. Assay: immunoSEQ multiplex PCR; the TCRdb copy retains only in-frame clones and omits some. The table records around 450,000 clones, 87% of them present only once. Material for sequencing was PBMCs or T cells enriched from blood (not recorded which). The receptors stem from a woman between 18 and 30 years old with acute COVID-19.

The chain couples TRBV3-1 (or the pseudogene TRBV3-2) to TRBJ2-3, with 15 bases identical to TRBD2. The CDR3 length is 19 residues. Trimming at V came to 4 bases and at J to 2 bases, leaving 10 bases not matched to a gene. The germline gives CDR1 LGHDT, CDR2 YNNKEL (reference sequence). CDR3 region: CASSPIRTSGGVYTDTQYF. The CDR3, as DNA: TGTGCCAGCAGCCCCATAAGGACTAGCGGGGGGGTTTACACAGATACGCAGTATTTT.

This chain uses TRBV9 with TRBJ1-4, with no clear D. The CDR3 is made up of 14 amino acids. The V gene's germline CDR1 is SGDLS and CDR2 YYNGEE. Trimming left V 0 bases short and J 3 bases short, with 6 bases between. The CDR3 loop is CASSVASANEKLFF. The CDR3 DNA follows: TGTGCCAGCAGCGTAGCCAGCGCTAATGAAAAACTGTTTTTT. Combining the CDR3 with reference TRBV9 and TRBJ1-4 gives the whole variable domain DSGVTQTPKHLITATGQRVTLRCSPRSGDLSVYWYQQSLDQGLQFLIQYYNGEERAKGNILERFSAQQFPDLHSELNLSSLELGDSALYFCASSVASANEKLFFGSGTQLSVL.

The rearrangement uses TRBV7-3 and TRBJ2-3; TRBD2 aligns across 8 bases. Germline-derived CDR1 and CDR2 are SGHTA and FQGTGA. The V segment lost 5 bases and the J segment 2 bases; nucleotides outside the gene matches: 9. The CDR3 covers 16 residues. The CDR3 DNA sequence: TGTGCCAGCAGCCCGTTGGGCGGGGGGACCACAGATACGCAGTATTTT. It translates to CASSPLGGGTTDTQYF.

This chain connects TRBV9 to TRBJ1-3; no reliable D call. The CDR3 consists of 14 residues. Trimming pared 1 base from V and 4 bases from J, leaving 9 bases between. Germline lookup yields CDR1 SGDLS and CDR2 YYNGEE. The CDR3 nucleotides are TGTGCCAGCAGCGTAATGGGCTGGGGAAACACCATATATTTT. Its protein is CASSVMGWGNTIYF.

V and J are TRBV10-3 and TRBJ1-5; possibly TRBD1 for D (6 bases). The CDR3 runs 17 residues. Trimming pared 0 bases from V and 6 bases from J, leaving 18 bases between. CDR1 is ENHRY and CDR2 is SYGVKD in the germline V gene. The CDR3 DNA sequence: TGTGCCATCAGTGAGTCACAGGGAACCCTCTGGAGTCAGCCCCAGCATTTT. As protein: CAISESQGTLWSQPQHF.

The V and J genes are TRBV5-1 and TRBJ1-6; 7 bases map to TRBD1. The J segment lost 6 bases and the V segment lost 0 bases, leaving 3 bases of the junction unmatched. Germline CDR1 and CDR2: SGHRS and YFSETQ. This CDR3 spans 15 amino acids. As DNA, the CDR3 is TGCGCCAGCAGCTTGGTGGGACAGAGTAATTCACCCCTCCACTTT. Amino acids: CASSLVGQSNSPLHF.

The chain recombines TRBV14 with TRBJ2-7; the match to TRBD1 covers 7 bases. The CDR3 spans 13 residues. Losses at the gene ends were 5 bases for V and 0 bases for J; bases not matched to a gene: 1. Germline CDR1 reads SGHDN; CDR2 reads FVKESK. The CDR3 region is CASSRQGSYEQYF. The CDR3 DNA follows: TGTGCCAGCAGCAGACAGGGCTCCTACGAGCAGTACTTC. The full variable domain, with the rest looked up from reference TRBV14 and TRBJ2-7, is EAGVTQFPSHSVIEKGQTVTLRCDPISGHDNLYWYRRVMGKEIKFLLHFVKESKQDESGMPNNRFLAERTGGTYSTLKVQPAELEDSGVYFCASSRQGSYEQYFGPGTRLTVT.

This chain links TRBV15 with TRBJ1-4; 10 bases agree with TRBD1. The CDR3 is 16 residues long. The V segment lost 0 bases and the J segment 5 bases; nucleotides outside the gene matches: 3. Germline CDR1 LNHNV, CDR2 YYDKDF (reference sequence). The chain's CDR3 is CATSRDRTGGNEKLFF. DNA for the CDR3: TGTGCCACCAGCAGAGACAGGACAGGGGGAAATGAAAAACTGTTTTTT.

The rearrangement links TRBV12-5 to TRBJ1-6; the D gene is possibly TRBD1 (6 bases). V was trimmed by 7 bases and J by 0 bases, leaving 10 bases between them. This CDR3 spans 15 amino acids. Germline CDR1 and CDR2: LGHNT and FRNRAP. The CDR3 DNA is TGTGCTAGTGCCGTGGACAGCTCCTATAATTCACCCCTCCACTTT. Its protein is CASAVDSSYNSPLHF.

The rearrangement links TRBV7-3 to TRBJ2-1; 9 bases map to TRBD1. The CDR3 has 20 amino acids. Germline V CDR1 and CDR2: SGHTA, FQGTGA. Trimming at V came to 5 bases and at J to 5 bases, leaving 22 bases not matched to a gene. The CDR3 protein is CASSARTGTGKMFGNNEQFF. The CDR3 coding sequence is TGTGCCAGCAGCGCTCGTACCGGGACAGGGAAAATGTTTGGAAACAATGAGCAGTTCTTC.

The chain employs TRBV12-3 or TRBV12-4 and TRBJ1-5, with D maybe TRBD1 (5 bases). The V gene lost 3 bases and the J gene lost 6 bases, with 9 bases spanning the gap. This CDR3 spans 13 amino acids. CDR3 in DNA: TGTGCCAGCAGTTTGAATACAGGTCAGCCCCAGCATTTT. Translation gives CASSLNTGQPQHF.

Worth noting for this clone: Other DNA sequences in the same sample also yield this CDR3. CDR3 sequence: CASSLLDRGGGYTF. Here the CDR3 DNA reads TGCGCCAGCAGCTTGTTGGACAGGGGGGGAGGCTACACCTTC. The V gene is TRBV5-1, the J gene TRBJ1-2; 10 bases map to TRBD1. The CDR3 sequence is 14 residues long. J lost 8 bases, V lost 1 base, and 5 bases had no gene match. The germline gives CDR1 SGHRS, CDR2 YFSETQ.

V usage is TRBV10-3 and J usage is TRBJ2-5; D is unclear. The CDR3 is made up of 13 amino acids. V was shortened by 3 bases and J by 3 bases, with 8 bases between the two germline ends. Germline V gives CDR1 ENHRY, CDR2 SYGVKD. The CDR3 spells CAISETVEETQYF. The CDR3 DNA reads as TGTGCCATCAGTGAAACAGTGGAAGAGACCCAGTACTTC.

The V and J genes are TRBV19 and TRBJ1-1; 8 bases are a match to TRBD1. V gave up 5 bases and J gave up 5 bases; unmatched junction bases: 10. The CDR3 loop spans 15 amino acids. Germline lookup yields CDR1 LNHDA and CDR2 SQIVND (reference sequence). CDR3 DNA: TGTGCCAGTAGTCAAACGGACAGGGAGTTGACTGAAGCTTTCTTT. Protein sequence: CASSQTDRELTEAFF.

The sample holds a few counts of this clone. This chain joins TRBV5-1 and TRBJ2-1, with TRBD1 as a possible D gene (6 bases). Between the trimmed V and J ends, which lost 4 bases and 7 bases, there was a span of 12 bases. The CDR3 sequence is 13 residues long. Germline loops: CDR1 SGHRS, CDR2 YFSETQ. The DNA of the CDR3 is TGCGCCAGCAGCCTGGGACAAGAAAATGAGCAGTTCTTC. Its translation: CASSLGQENEQFF.

This clone has a single count. This rearrangement joins TRBV2 to TRBJ1-6; tentatively, D is TRBD1 (5 bases). The CDR3 sequence is 18 residues long. Germline CDR1 reads SNHLY; CDR2 reads FYNNEI. The V end was cut by 5 bases, the J end by 0 bases, with 17 bases between. CDR3: CASSSGTFVPSYNSPLHF. In DNA form, the CDR3 reads TGTGCCAGCAGTTCCGGGACTTTTGTTCCCTCCTATAATTCACCCCTCCACTTT. Combining the CDR3 with reference TRBV2 and TRBJ1-6 gives the whole variable domain EPEVTQTPSHQVTQMGQEVILRCVPISNHLYFYWYRQILGQKVEFLVSFYNNEISEKSEIFDDQFSVERPDGSNFTLKIRSTKLEDSAMYFCASSSGTFVPSYNSPLHFGNGTRLTVT.